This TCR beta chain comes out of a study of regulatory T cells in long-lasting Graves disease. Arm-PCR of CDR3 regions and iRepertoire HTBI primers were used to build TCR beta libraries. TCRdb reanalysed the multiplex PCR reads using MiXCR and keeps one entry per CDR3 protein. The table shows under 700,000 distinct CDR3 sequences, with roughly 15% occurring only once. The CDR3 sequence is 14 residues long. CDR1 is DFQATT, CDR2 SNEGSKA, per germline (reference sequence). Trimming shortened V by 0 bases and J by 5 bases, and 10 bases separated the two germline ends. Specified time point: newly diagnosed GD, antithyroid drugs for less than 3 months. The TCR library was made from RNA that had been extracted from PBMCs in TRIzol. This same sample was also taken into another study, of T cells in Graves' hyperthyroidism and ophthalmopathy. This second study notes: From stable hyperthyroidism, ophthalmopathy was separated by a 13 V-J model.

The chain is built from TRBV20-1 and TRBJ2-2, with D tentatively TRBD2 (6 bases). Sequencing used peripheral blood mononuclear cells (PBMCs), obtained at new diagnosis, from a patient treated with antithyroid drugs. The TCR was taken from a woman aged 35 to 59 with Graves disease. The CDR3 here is CSARDHRGTGELFF. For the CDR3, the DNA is TGCAGTGCTAGAGATCATCGGGGGACCGGGGAGCTGTTTTTT.